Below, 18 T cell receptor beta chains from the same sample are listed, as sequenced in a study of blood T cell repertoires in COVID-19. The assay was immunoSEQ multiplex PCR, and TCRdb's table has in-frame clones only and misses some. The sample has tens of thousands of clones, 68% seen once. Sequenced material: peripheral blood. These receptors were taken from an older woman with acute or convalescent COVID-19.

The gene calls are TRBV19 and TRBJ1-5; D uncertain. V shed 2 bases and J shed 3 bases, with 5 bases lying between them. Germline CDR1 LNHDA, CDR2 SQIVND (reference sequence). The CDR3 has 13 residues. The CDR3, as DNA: TGTGCCAGTAGTATACAGGACAATCAGCCCCAGCATTTT. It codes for CASSIQDNQPQHF.

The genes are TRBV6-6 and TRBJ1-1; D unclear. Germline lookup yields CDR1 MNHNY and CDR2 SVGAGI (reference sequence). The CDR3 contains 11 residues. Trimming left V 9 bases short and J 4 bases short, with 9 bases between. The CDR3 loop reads CASGTVTEAFF. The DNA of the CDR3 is TGTGCCAGTGGTACGGTCACTGAAGCTTTCTTT.

The DNA of the CDR3 is TGTGCCAGCAGCCAGGGGCCTAATAGGGAGCAGTACTTC. This encodes CASSQGPNREQYF. This chain uses TRBV7-3 with TRBJ2-7, with a tentative D call TRBD1 (6 bases). Trimming shortened V by 5 bases and J by 7 bases, and 15 bases separated the two germline ends. The CDR3 totals 13 residues. Per the germline V gene, CDR1 is SGHTA and CDR2 is FQGTGA.

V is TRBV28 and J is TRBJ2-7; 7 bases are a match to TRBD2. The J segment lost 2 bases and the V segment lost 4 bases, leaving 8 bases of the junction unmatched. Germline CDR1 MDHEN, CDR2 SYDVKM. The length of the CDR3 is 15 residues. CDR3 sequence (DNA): TGTGCCAGCAGTTCCGGGGCTAGCGGTGCCTACGAGCAGTACTTC. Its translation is CASSSGASGAYEQYF.

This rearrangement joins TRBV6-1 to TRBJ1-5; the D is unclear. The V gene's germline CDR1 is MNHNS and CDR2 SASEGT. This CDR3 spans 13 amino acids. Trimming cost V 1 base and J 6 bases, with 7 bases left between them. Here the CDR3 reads CASSEGLGQPQHF. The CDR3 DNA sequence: TGTGCCAGCAGTGAAGGACTGGGTCAGCCCCAGCATTTT.

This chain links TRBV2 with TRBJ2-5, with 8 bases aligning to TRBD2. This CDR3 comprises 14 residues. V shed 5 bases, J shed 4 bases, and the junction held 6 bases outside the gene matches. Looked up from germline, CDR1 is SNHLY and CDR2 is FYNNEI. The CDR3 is CASSPRLARETQYF. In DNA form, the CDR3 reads TGTGCCAGCAGTCCCCGACTAGCGCGAGAGACCCAGTACTTC.

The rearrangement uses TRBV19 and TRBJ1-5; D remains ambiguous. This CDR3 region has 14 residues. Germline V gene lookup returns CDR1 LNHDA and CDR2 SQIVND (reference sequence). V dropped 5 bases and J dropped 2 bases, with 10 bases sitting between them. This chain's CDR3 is CASSPNSGNQPQHF. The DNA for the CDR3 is TGTGCCAGTAGTCCAAATAGTGGCAATCAGCCCCAGCATTTT.

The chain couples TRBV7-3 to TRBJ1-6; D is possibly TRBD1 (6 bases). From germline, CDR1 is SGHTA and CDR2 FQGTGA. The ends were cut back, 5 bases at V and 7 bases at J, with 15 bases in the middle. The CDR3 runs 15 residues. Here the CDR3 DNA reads TGTGCCAGCAGCCCCCGACAGGAGGACAATTCACCCCTCCACTTT. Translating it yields CASSPRQEDNSPLHF.

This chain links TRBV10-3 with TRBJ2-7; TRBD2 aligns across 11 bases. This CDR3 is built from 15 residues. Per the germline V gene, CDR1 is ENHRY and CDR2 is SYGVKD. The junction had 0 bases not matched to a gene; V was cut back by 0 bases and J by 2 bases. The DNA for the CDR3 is TGTGCCATCAGTGAGTCGACTAGCGGGACCTACGAGCAGTACTTC. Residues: CAISESTSGTYEQYF.

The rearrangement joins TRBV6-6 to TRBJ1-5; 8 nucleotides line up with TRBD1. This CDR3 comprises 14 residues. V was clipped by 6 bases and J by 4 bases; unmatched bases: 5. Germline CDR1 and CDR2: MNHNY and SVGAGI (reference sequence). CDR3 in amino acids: CASRPRQGNQPQHF. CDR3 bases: TGTGCCAGCAGACCCAGACAGGGGAATCAGCCCCAGCATTTT.

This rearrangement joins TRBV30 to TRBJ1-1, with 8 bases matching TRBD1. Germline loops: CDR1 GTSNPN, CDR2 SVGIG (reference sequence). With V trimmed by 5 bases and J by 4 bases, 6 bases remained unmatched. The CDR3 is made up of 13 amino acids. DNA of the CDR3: TGTGCCTGGGACAGGGGAGTGGGCACTGAAGCTTTCTTT. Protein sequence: CAWDRGVGTEAFF. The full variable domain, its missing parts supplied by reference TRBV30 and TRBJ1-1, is SQTIHQWPATLVQPVGSPLSLECTVEGTSNPNLYWYRQAAGRGLQLLFYSVGIGQISSEVPQNLSASRPQDRQFILSSKKLLLSDSGFYLCAWDRGVGTEAFFGQGTRLTVV.

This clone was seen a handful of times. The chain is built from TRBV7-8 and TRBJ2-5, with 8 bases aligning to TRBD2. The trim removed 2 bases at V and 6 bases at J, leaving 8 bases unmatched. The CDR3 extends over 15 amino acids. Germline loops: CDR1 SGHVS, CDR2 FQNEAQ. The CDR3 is CASSLFDGGEKTQYF. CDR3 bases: TGTGCCAGCAGCTTATTCGACGGGGGGGAAAAGACCCAGTACTTC.

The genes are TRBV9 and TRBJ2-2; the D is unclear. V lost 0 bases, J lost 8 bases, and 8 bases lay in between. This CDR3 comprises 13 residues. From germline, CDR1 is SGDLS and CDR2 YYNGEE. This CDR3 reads CASSVDLTGELFF. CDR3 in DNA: TGTGCCAGCAGCGTAGATCTCACTGGGGAGCTGTTTTTT.

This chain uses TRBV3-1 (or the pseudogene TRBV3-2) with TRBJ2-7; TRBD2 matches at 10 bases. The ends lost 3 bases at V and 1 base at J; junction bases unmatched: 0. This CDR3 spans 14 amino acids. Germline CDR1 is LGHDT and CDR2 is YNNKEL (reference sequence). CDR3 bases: TGTGCCAGCAGCCAGGGACTAGCGTCCTACGAGCAGTACTTC. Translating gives CASSQGLASYEQYF.

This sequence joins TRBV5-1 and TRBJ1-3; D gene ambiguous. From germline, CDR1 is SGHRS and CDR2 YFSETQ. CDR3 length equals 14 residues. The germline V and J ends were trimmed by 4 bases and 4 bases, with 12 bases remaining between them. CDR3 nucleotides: TGCGCCAGCAGCCCAGGTGACCTCGGAAACACCATATATTTT. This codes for CASSPGDLGNTIYF.

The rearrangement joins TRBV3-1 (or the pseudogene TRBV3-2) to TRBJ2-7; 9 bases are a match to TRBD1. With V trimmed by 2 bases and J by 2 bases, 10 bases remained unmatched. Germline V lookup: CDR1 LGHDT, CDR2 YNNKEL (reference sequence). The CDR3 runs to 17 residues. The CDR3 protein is CASSQQPRDRVPYEQYF. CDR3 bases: TGTGCCAGCAGCCAACAGCCCCGGGACAGGGTACCCTACGAGCAGTACTTC.

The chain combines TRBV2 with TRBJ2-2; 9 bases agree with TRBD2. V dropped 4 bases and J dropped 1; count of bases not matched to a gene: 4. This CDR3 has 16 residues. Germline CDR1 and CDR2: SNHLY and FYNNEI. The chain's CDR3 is CASSAMTSGNTGELFF. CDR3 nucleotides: TGTGCCAGCAGTGCGATGACTAGCGGGAACACCGGGGAGCTGTTTTTT.

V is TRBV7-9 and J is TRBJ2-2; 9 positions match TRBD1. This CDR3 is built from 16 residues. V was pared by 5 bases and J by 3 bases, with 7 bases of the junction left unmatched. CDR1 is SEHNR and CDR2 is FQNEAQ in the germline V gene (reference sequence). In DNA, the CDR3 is TGTGCCAGCAGCACAGGACAGGGGTCGTACACCGGGGAGCTGTTTTTT. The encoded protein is CASSTGQGSYTGELFF.